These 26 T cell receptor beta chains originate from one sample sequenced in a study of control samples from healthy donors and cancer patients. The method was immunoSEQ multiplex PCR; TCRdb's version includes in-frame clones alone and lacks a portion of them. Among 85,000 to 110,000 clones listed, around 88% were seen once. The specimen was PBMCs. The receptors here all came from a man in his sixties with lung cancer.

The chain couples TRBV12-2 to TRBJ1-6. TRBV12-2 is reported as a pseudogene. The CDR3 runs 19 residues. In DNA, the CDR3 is TGTGCAAGTCGCTCCCCGGCTGGGACCAAGGAGGGTTTTGATTCACCCCTCCACTTT. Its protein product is CASRSPAGTKEGFDSPLHF.

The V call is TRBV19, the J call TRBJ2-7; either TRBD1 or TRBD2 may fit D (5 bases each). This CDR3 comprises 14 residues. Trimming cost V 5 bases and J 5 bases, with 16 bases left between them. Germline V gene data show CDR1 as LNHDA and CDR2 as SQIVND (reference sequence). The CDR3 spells CASSPGTVPHEQYV. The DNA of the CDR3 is TGTGCCAGTAGTCCGGGGACCGTTCCCCACGAGCAGTACGTC.

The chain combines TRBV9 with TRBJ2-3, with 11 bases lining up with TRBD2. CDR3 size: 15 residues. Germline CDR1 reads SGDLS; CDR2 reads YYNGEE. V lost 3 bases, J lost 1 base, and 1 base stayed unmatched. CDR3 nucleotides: TGTGCCAGCAGCGAGACTAGCGGGGGCACAGATACGCAGTATTTT. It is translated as CASSETSGGTDTQYF.

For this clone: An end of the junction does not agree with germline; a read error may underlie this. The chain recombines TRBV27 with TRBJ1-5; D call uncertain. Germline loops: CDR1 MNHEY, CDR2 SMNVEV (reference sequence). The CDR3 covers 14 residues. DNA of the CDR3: TGTGCCGGCAGTTTATCGAGACCCCCTCAGCCCCAGCATTTT. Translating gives CAGSLSRPPQPQHF.

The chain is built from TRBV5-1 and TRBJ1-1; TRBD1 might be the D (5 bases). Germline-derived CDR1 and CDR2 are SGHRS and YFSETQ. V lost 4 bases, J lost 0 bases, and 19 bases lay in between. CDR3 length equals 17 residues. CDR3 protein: CASSPPGTGGMNTEAFF. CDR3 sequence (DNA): TGCGCCAGCAGCCCACCCGGGACGGGCGGGATGAACACTGAAGCTTTCTTT. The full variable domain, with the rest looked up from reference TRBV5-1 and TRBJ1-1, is KAGVTQTPRYLIKTRGQQVTLSCSPISGHRSVSWYQQTPGQGLQFLFEYFSETQRNKGNFPGRFSGRQFSNSRSEMNVSTLELGDSALYLCASSPPGTGGMNTEAFFGQGTRLTVV.

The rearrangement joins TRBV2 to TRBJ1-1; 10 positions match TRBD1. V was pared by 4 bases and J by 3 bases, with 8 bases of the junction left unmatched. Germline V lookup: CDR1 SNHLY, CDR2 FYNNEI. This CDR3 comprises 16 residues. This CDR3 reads CASSAPPGQGHTEAFF. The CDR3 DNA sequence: TGTGCCAGCAGTGCCCCACCGGGACAGGGGCACACTGAAGCTTTCTTT.

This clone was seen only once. The CDR3 region has the DNA TGTGCCAGCAGCCTTACCCAGGGAGGGGAAATGGGACTCTATGGCTACACCTTC. It specifies CASSLTQGGEMGLYGYTF. The rearrangement links TRBV5-6 to TRBJ1-2; possibly TRBD1 for D (5 bases). The V end was cut by 4 bases, the J end by 4 bases, with 26 bases between. In germline, CDR1 is SGHDT, CDR2 YYEEEE. This CDR3 region has 18 residues.

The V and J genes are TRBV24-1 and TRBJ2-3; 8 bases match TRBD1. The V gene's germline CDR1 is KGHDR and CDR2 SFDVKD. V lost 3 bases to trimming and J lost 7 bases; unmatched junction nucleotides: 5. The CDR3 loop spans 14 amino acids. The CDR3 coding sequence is TGTGCCACCAGTGATAGGGACAGGTACCATACGCAGTATTTT. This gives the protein CATSDRDRYHTQYF.

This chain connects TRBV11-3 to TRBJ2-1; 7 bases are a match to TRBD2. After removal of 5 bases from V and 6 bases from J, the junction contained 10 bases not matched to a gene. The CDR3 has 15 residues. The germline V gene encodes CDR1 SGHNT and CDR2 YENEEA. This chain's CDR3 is CASSTNGGSGNEQFF. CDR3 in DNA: TGTGCCAGCAGCACCAACGGGGGGTCAGGCAATGAGCAGTTCTTC.

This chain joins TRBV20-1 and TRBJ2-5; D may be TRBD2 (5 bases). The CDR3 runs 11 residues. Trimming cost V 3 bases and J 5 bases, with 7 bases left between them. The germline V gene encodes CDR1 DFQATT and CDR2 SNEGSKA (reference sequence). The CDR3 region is CSARRGETQYF. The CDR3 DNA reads TGCAGTGCTAGGCGCGGGGAGACCCAGTACTTC.

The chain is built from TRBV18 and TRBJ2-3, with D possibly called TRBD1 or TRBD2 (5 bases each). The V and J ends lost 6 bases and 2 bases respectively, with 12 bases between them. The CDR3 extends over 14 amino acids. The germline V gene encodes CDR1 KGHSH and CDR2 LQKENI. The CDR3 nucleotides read TGTGCCAGCTCCCCGGGACCAACCACAGATACGCAGTATTTT. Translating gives CASSPGPTTDTQYF.

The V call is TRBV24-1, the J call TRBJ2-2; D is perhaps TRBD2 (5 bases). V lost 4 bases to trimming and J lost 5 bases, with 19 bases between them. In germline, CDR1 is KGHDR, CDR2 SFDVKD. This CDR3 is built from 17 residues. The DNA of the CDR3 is TGTGCCACCAGTGACACAATCATCCCTTCGGGAACCGGGGAGCTGTTTTTT. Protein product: CATSDTIIPSGTGELFF.

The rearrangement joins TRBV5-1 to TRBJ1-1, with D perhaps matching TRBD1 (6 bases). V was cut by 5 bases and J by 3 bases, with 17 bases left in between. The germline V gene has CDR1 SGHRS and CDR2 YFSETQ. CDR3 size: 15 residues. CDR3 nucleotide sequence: TGCGCCAGCAGTCCTGCGGCTGGGGGCTACACTGAAGCTTTCTTT. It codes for CASSPAAGGYTEAFF.

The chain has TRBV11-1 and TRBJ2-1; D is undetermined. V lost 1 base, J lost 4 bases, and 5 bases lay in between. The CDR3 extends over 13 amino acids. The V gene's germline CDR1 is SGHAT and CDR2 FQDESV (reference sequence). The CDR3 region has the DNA TGTGCCAGCAGCTTAGGGGTTTACAATGAGCAGTTCTTC. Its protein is CASSLGVYNEQFF.

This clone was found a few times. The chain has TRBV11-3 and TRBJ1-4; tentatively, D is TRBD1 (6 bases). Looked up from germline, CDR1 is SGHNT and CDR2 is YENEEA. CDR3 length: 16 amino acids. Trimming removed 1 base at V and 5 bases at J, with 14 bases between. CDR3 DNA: TGTGCCAGCAGCTTAGGACTCCGGGACACCAATGAAAAACTGTTTTTT. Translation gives CASSLGLRDTNEKLFF.

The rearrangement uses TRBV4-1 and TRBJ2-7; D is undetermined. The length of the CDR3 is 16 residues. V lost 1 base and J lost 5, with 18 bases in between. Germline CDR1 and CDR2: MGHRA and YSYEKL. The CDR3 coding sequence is TGCGCCAGCAGCCAAGTCGGGCCTTCGATACCCAACGAGCAGTACGTC. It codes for CASSQVGPSIPNEQYV.

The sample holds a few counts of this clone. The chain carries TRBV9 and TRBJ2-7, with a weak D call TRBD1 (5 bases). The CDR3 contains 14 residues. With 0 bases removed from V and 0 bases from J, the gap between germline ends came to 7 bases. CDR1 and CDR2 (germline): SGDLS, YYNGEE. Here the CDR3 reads CASSVGGSSYEQYF. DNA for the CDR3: TGTGCCAGCAGCGTAGGGGGCAGCTCCTACGAGCAGTACTTC.

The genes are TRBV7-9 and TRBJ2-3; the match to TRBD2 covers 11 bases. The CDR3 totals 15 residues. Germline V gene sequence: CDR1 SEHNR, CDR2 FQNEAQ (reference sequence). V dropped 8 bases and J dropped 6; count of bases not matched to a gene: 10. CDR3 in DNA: TGTGCCAGCGGTGAGGGACTAGCGGTTCTTGATACGCAGTATTTT. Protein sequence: CASGEGLAVLDTQYF.

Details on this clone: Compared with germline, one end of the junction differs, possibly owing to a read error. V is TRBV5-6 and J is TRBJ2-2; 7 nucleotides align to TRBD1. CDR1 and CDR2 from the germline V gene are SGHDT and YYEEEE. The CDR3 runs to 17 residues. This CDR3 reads CASTPRDDRAKTGELFF. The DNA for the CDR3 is TGTGCCAGCACCCCTCGGGACGACAGGGCGAAGACCGGGGAGCTGTTTTTT.

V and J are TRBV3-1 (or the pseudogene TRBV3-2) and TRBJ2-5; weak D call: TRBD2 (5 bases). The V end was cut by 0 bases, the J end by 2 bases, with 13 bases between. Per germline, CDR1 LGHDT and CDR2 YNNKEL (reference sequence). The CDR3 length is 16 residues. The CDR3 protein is CASSQESAVVQETQYF. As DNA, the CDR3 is TGTGCCAGCAGCCAAGAATCAGCGGTGGTTCAAGAGACCCAGTACTTC.

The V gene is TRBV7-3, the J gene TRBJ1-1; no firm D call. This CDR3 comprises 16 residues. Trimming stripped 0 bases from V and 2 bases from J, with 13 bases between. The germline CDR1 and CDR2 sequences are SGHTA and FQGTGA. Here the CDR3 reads CASSLTPTGLNTEAFF. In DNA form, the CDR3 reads TGTGCCAGCAGCTTAACCCCTACCGGGCTTAACACTGAAGCTTTCTTT. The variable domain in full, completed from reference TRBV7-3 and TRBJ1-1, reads GAGVSQTPSNKVTEKGKYVELRCDPISGHTALYWYRQSLGQGPEFLIYFQGTGAADDSGLPNDRFFAVRPEGSVSTLKIQRTERGDSAVYLCASSLTPTGLNTEAFFGQGTRLTVV.

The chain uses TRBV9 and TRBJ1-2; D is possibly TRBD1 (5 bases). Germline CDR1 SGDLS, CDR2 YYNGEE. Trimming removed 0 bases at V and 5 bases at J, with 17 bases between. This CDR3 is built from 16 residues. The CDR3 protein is CASSVVTSGRGYGYTF. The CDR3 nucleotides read TGTGCCAGCAGCGTAGTAACATCGGGACGAGGTTATGGCTACACCTTC.

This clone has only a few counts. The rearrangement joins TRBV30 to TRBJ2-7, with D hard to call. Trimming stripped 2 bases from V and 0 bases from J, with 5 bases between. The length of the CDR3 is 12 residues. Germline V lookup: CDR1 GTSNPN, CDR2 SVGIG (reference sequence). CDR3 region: CAWSSSSYEQYV. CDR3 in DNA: TGTGCCTGGAGTAGCAGCTCCTACGAGCAGTACGTC.

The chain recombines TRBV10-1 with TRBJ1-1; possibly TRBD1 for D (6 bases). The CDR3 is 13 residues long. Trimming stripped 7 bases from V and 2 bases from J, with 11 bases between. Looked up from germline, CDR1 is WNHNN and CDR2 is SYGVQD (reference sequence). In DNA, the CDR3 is TGCGCCAGCACGTCAGGGGCTAACACTGAAGCTTTCTTT. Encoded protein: CASTSGANTEAFF.

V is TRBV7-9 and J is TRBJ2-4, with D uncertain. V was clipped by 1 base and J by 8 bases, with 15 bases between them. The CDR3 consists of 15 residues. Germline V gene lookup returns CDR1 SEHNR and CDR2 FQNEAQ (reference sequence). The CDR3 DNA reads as TGTGCCAGCAGCTTAGGTGGACCCAAGTCAGACATTCAGTACTTC. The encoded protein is CASSLGGPKSDIQYF.

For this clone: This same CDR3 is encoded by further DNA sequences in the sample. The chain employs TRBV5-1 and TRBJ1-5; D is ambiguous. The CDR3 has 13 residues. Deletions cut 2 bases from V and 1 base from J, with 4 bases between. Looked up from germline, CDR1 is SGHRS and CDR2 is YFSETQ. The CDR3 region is CASSLDSNQPQHF. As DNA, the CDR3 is TGCGCCAGCAGCTTAGACAGCAATCAGCCCCAGCATTTT.